This T cell receptor beta chain emerged from a study of blood T cells in healthy people across ages. Study in general: The capture of about one barcoded beta molecule per two T cells was achieved by template switching. Regarding the study as a whole: The unsorted PBMCs prevented any conclusive comparison of naive versus antigen-experienced cells.

Sample-barcoded 5' priming and a J-beta primer mix drove a second PCR of roughly 6 to 12 cycles. Template switching added a 12-random-nucleotide identifier to every cDNA molecule. MiXCR was run by TCRdb on the 5' RACE reads, yielding one entry per CDR3 protein. This sample has roughly 930,000 distinct CDR3 sequences, with under 50% found just once. V lost 0 bases, J lost 4 bases, and 12 bases lay in between. In germline, CDR1 is ENHRY, CDR2 SYGVKD. CDR3 length: 15 residues. Remarks on this clonotype: As yet, its antigen is unknown.

The TCR comes from a man younger than 40 in good health. The specimen was blood. The chain joins TRBV10-3 to TRBJ1-1; TRBD1 is a possible D gene (6 bases). DNA of the CDR3: TGTGCCATCAGTGAGTCGTCAGGGGTCACCACTGAAGCTTTCTTT. Encoded protein: CAISESSGVTTEAFF.